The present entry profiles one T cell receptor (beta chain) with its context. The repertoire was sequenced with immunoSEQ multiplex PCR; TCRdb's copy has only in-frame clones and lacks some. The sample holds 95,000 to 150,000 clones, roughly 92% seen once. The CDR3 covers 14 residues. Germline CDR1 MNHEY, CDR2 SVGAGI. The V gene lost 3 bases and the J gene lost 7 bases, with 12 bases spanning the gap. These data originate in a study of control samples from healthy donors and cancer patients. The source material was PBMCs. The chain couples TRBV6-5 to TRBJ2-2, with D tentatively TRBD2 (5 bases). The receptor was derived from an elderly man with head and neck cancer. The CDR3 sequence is CASSYSASIGELFF. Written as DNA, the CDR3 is TGTGCCAGCAGTTATAGCGCTAGCATCGGGGAGCTGTTTTTT.